This TCR beta chain was sequenced for a study of cytomegalovirus exposure and HLA in healthy donors. Overall study: The study placed approximately 78% of its approximately 400 genotyped donors in the Caucasian-associated ancestry cluster.

PCR used 60 Vbeta primers and 13 Jbeta primers. Only in-frame clones appear in the TCRdb table, and some are missing; sequencing was by immunoSEQ multiplex PCR. This sample has approximately 140,000 clones, with roughly four fifths found just once. The CDR3 is 12 residues long. V lost 8 bases to trimming and J lost 7 bases, with 12 bases between them. The germline CDR1 and CDR2 sequences are SGHAT and FQDESV (reference sequence). Regarding this clone: Antigen: not known.

General study points: Clonal expansion was found to be greater in HLA-associated TCR beta chains than in equally common others in a later analysis.

This receptor was identified in a woman in her 50s in good health and CMV-seropositive. The V and J genes are TRBV11-1 and TRBJ2-1; D possibly corresponds to TRBD1 (5 bases). The sample comprised PBMCs. CDR3 sequence reads: CASSPQGNEQFF. CDR3 coding DNA: TGTGCCAGCTCCCCGCAGGGTAATGAGCAGTTCTTC.